Shown below are 4 T cell receptor beta chains from a single sample sequenced in a study of regulatory T cells in long-lasting Graves disease. Researchers made TCR beta libraries by using iRepertoire HTBI primers and running Arm-PCR on CDR3 regions. TCRdb processed the multiplex PCR reads anew with MiXCR; each CDR3 protein has one entry. The sample includes more than 450,000 distinct CDR3 sequences, around 15% of them seen just once. Noted time point: newly diagnosed GD, antithyroid drugs for less than 3 months. Construction of the TCR library relied on RNA isolated from PBMCs. The same data also went into a second study, on T cells in Graves' hyperthyroidism and ophthalmopathy.

The sequences come from peripheral blood mononuclear cells (PBMCs), collected at new diagnosis, from a patient treated with antithyroid drugs. These receptors all stem from a man in his forties with Graves disease.

The CDR3 spells CASSLRHHGEQFF. The CDR3 DNA reads TGTGCCAGCAGCTTAAGGCATCACGGTGAGCAGTTCTTC. The genes are TRBV7-3 and TRBJ2-1, with no clear D. Trimming cost V 1 base and J 9 bases, with 10 bases left between them. The CDR3 covers 13 residues. CDR1 and CDR2 (germline): SGHTA, FQGTGA.

This clonotype occurred many times. V usage is TRBV6-1 and J usage is TRBJ2-7, with D possibly matching TRBD1 (7 bases). V lost 6 bases and J 0 bases, leaving 12 bases between the germline ends. Germline V gene sequence: CDR1 MNHNS, CDR2 SASEGT. The CDR3 has 14 residues. CDR3 nucleotides: TGTGCCAGCAGGAGGAGGGGGCTCTCCTACGAGCAGTACTTC. As protein: CASRRRGLSYEQYF.

There are many counts of this clonotype. The genes are TRBV5-1 and TRBJ2-1; D gene unclear. From germline, CDR1 is SGHRS and CDR2 YFSETQ. This CDR3 region has 11 residues. The V gene lost 3 bases and the J gene lost 6 bases, with 4 bases spanning the gap. The CDR3 reads CASSWLNEQFF. As DNA, the CDR3 is TGCGCCAGCAGCTGGCTCAATGAGCAGTTCTTC.

This chain joins TRBV7-9 and TRBJ2-5; unclear D gene. Trimming stripped 11 bases from V and 5 bases from J, with 12 bases between. Per germline, CDR1 SEHNR and CDR2 FQNEAQ (reference sequence). This CDR3 is 11 amino acids long. CDR3 in DNA: TGTGCCTCCTCCGACGCTGAGACCCAGTACTTC. Amino acids: CASSDAETQYF.